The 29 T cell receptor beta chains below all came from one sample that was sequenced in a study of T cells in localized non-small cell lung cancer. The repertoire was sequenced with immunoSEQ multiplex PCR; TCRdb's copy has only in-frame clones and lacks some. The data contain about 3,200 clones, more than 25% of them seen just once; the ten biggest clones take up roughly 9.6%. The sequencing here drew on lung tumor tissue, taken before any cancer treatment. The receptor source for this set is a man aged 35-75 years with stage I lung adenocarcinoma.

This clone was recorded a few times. DNA of the CDR3: TGCGCCAGCAGCCAAGGCGGACAGAGCTCTGGAAACACCATATATTTT. Its protein product is CASSQGGQSSGNTIYF. This chain connects TRBV4-1 to TRBJ1-3; maybe TRBD1 (6 bases). The V end was cut by 1 base, the J end by 0 bases, with 10 bases between. Germline V lookup: CDR1 MGHRA, CDR2 YSYEKL. The CDR3 spans 16 residues.

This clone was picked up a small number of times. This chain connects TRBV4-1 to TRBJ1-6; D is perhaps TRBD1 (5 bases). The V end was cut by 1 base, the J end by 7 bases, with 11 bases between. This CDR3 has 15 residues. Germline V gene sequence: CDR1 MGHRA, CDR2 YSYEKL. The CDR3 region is CASSQVGRLNSPLHF. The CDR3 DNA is TGCGCCAGCAGCCAAGTGGGACGCCTAAATTCACCCCTCCACTTT.

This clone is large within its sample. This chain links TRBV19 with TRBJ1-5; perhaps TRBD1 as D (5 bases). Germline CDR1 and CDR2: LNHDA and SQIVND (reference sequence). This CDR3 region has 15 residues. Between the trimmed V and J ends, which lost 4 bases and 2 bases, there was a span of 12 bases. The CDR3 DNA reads TGTGCCAGTAGTAACAACAGGAGAGGCAATCAGCCCCAGCATTTT. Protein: CASSNNRRGNQPQHF.

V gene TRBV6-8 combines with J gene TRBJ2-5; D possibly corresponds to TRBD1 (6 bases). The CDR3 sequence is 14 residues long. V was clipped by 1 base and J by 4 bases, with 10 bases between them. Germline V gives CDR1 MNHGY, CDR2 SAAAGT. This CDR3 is CASSYFEGVETQYF. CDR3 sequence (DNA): TGTGCCAGCAGTTACTTCGAGGGGGTAGAGACCCAGTACTTC.

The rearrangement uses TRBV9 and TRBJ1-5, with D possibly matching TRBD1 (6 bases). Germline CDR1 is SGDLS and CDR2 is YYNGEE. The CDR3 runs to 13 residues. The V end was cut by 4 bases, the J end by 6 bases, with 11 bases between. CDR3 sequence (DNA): TGTGCCAGCAGCCAGGACAGTCGTCAGCCCCAGCATTTT. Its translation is CASSQDSRQPQHF.

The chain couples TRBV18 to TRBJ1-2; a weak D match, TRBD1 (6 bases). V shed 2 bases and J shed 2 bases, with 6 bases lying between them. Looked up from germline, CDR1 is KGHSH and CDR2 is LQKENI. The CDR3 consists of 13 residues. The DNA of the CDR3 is TGTGCCAGCTCACCAGGGGGCAACTATGGCTACACCTTC. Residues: CASSPGGNYGYTF.

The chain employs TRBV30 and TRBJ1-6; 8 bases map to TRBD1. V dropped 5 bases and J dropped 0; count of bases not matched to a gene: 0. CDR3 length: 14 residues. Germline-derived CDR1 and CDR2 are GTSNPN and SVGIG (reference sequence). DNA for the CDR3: TGTGCCTGGGGACAGGGCTCCTATAATTCACCCCTCCACTTT. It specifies CAWGQGSYNSPLHF.

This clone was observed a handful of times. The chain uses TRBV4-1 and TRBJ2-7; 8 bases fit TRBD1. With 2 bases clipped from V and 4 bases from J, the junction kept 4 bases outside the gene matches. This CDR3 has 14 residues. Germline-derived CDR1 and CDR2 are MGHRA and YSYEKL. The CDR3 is CASSQQDREYEQYF. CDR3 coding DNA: TGCGCCAGCAGCCAACAGGACAGGGAGTACGAGCAGTACTTC.

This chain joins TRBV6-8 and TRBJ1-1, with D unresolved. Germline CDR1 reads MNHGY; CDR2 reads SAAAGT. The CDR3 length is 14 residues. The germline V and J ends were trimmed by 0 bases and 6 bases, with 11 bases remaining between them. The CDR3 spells CASSYSIKSAEAFF. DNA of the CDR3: TGTGCCAGCAGTTACTCGATTAAATCGGCTGAAGCTTTCTTT.

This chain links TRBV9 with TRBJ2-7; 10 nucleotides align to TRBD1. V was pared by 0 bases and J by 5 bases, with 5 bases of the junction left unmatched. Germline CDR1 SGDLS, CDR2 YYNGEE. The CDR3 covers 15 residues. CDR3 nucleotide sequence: TGTGCCAGCAGCGTAGGGAGGGACAGGGGTCACGAGCAGTACTTC. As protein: CASSVGRDRGHEQYF.

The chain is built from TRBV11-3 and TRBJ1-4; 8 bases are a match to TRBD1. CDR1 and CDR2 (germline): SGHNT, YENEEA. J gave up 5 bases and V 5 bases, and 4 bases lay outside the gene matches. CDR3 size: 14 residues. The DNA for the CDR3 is TGTGCCAGCAGCGATCAGGGGGCCAATGAAAAACTGTTTTTT. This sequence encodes CASSDQGANEKLFF.

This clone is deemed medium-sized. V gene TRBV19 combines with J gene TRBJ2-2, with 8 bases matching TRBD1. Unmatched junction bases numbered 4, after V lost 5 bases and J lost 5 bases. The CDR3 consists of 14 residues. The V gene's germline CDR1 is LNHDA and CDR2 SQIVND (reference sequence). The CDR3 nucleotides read TGTGCCAGTAGTGCAGGGGGCCTTACCGGGGAGCTGTTTTTT. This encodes CASSAGGLTGELFF.

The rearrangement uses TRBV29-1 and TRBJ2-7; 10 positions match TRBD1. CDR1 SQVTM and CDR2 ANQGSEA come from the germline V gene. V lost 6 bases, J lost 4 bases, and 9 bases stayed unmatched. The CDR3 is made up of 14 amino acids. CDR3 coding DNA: TGCAGCGTAGGGACAGGGGTAGGACCTTACGAGCAGTACTTC. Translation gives CSVGTGVGPYEQYF.

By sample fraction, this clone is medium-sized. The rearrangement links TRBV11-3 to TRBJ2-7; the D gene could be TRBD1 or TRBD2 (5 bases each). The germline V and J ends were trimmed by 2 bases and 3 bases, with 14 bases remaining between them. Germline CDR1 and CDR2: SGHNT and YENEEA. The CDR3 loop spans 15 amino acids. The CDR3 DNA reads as TGTGCCAGCAGCTTAATGTCACTAGGGGTCTACGAGCAGTACTTC. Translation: CASSLMSLGVYEQYF.

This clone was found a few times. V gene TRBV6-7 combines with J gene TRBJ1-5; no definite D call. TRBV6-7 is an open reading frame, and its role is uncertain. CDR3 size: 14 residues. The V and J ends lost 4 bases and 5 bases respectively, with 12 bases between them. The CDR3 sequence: CASSFEGPHQPQHF. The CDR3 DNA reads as TGTGCCAGCAGTTTTGAGGGCCCCCATCAGCCCCAGCATTTT.

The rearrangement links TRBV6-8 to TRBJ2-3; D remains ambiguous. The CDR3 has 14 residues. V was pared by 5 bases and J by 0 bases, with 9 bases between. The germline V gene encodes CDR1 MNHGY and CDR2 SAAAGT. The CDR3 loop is CASSTGPSTDTQYF. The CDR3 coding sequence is TGTGCCAGCAGTACTGGACCTAGCACAGATACGCAGTATTTT.

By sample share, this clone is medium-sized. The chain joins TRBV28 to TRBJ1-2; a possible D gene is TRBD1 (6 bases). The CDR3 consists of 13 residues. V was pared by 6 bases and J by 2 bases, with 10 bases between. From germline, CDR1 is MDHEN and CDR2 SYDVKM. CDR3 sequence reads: CASRPQGNYGYTF. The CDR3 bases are TGTGCCAGCAGACCCCAGGGGAACTATGGCTACACCTTC.

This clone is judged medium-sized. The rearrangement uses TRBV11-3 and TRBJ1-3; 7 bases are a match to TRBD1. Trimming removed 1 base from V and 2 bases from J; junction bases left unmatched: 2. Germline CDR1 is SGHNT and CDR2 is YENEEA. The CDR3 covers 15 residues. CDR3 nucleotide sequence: TGTGCCAGCAGCTTAGTGACAGGGACTGGAAACACCATATATTTT. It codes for CASSLVTGTGNTIYF.

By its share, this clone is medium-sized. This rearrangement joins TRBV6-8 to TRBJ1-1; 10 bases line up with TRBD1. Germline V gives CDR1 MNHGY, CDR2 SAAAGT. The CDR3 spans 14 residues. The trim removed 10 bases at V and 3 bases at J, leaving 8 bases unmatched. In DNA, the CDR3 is TGTGCCATCAGAGGGACAGGGGCAGACACTGAAGCTTTCTTT. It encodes CAIRGTGADTEAFF.

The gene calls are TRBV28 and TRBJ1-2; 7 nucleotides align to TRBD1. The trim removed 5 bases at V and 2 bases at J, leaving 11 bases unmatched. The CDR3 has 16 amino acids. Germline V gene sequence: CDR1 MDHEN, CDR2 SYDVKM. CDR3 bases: TGTGCCAGCAGTAACATCCGGACAGGCCCGAACTATGGCTACACCTTC. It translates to CASSNIRTGPNYGYTF.

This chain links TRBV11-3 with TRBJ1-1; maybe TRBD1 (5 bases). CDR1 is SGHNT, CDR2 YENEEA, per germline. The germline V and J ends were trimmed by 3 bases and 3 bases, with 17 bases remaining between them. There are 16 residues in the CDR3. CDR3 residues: CASSLPPGLGDTEAFF. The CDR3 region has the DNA TGTGCCAGCAGCTTGCCCCCGGGCCTAGGGGACACTGAAGCTTTCTTT.

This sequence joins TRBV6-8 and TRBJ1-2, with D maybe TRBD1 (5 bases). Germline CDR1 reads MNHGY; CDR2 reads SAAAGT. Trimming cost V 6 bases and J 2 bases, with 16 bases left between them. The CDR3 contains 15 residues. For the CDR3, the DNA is TGTGCCAGCAGAGAAGTCCAGGGTATCAACTATGGCTACACCTTC. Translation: CASREVQGINYGYTF.

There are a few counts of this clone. CDR3 nucleotide sequence: TGTGCCAGCAGTAGAGCCCTAGCGGGGATACATTCCTACGAGCAGTACTTC. It encodes CASSRALAGIHSYEQYF. The chain links TRBV28 to TRBJ2-7, with 9 nucleotides matching TRBD2. This CDR3 region has 17 residues. V lost 5 bases to trimming and J lost 1 base; unmatched junction nucleotides: 12. The V gene's germline CDR1 is MDHEN and CDR2 SYDVKM.

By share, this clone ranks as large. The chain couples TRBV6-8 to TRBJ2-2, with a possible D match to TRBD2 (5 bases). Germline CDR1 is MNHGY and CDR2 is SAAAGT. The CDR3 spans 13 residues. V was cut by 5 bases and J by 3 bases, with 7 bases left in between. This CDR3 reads CASSDGDTGELFF. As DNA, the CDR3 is TGTGCCAGCAGTGACGGGGACACCGGGGAGCTGTTTTTT.

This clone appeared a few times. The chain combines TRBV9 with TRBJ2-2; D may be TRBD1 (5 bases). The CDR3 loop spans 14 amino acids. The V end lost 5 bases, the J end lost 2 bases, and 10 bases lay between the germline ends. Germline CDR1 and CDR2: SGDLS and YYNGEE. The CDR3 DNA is TGTGCCAGCAGTATCAGGGCTAACACCGGGGAGCTGTTTTTT. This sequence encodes CASSIRANTGELFF.

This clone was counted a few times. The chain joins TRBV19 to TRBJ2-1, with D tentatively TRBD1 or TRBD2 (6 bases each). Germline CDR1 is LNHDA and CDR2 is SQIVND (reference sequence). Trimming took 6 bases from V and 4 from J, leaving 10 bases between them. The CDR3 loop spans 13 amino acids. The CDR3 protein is CASRKGGYNEQFF. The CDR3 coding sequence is TGTGCCAGTAGGAAGGGGGGATACAATGAGCAGTTCTTC.

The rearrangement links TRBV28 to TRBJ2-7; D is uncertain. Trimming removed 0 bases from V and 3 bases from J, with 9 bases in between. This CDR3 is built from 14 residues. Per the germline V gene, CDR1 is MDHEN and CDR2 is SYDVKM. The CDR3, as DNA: TGTGCCAGCAGTTTATGGGGGATCGGCTACGAGCAGTACTTC. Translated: CASSLWGIGYEQYF.

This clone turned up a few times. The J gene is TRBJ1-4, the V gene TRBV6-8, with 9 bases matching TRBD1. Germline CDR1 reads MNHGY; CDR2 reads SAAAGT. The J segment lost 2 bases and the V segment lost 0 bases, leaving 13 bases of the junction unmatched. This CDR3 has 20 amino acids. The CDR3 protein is CASSYSPPQGTGWTNEKLFF. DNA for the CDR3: TGTGCCAGCAGTTACTCCCCTCCCCAAGGGACAGGGTGGACTAATGAAAAACTGTTTTTT.

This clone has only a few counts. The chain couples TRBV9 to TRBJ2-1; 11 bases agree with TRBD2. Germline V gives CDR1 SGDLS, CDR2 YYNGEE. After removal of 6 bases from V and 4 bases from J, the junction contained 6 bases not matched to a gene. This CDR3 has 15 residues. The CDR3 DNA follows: TGTGCCAGCACCCTAGGGACTAGCGGTTACAATGAGCAGTTCTTC. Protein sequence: CASTLGTSGYNEQFF.